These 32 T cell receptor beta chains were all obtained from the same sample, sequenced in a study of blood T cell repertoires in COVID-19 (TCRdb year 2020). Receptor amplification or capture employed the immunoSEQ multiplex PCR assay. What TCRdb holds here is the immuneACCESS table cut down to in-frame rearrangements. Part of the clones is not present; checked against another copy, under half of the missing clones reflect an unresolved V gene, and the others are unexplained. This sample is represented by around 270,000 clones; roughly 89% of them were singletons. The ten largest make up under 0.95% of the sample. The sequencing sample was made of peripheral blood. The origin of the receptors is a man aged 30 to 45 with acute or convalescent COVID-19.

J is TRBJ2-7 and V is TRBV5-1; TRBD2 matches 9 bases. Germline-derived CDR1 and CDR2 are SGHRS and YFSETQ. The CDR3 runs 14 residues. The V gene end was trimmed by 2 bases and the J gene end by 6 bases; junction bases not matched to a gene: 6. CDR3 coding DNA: TGCGCCAGCAGCTTTGAGCGGGGGGAGGGCGAGCAGTACTTC. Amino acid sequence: CASSFERGEGEQYF. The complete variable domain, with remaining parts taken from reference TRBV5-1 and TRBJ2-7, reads KAGVTQTPRYLIKTRGQQVTLSCSPISGHRSVSWYQQTPGQGLQFLFEYFSETQRNKGNFPGRFSGRQFSNSRSEMNVSTLELGDSALYLCASSFERGEGEQYFGPGTRLTVT.

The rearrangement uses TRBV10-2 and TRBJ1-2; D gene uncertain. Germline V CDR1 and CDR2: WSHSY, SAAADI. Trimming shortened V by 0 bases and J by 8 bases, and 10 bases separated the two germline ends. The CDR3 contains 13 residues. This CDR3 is CASSESNGWGYTF. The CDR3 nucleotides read TGCGCCAGCAGTGAGTCGAACGGGTGGGGCTACACCTTC.

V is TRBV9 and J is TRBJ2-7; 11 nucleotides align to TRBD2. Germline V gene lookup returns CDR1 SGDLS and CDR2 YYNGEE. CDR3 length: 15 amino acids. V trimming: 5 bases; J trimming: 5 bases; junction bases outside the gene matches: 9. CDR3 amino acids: CASSFSGRVQDEQYF. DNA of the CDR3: TGTGCCAGCAGTTTTAGCGGGAGGGTCCAGGACGAGCAGTACTTC.

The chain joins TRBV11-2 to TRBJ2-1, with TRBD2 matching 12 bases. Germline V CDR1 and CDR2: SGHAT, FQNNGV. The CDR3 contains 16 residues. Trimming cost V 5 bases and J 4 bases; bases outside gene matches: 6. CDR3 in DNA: TGTGCCAGCAGCAAATTTCTAGCGGGAGGGTACAATGAGCAGTTCTTC. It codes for CASSKFLAGGYNEQFF. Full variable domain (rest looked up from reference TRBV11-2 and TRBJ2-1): EAGVAQSPRYKIIEKRQSVAFWCNPISGHATLYWYQQILGQGPKLLIQFQNNGVVDDSQLPKDRFSAERLKGVDSTLKIQPAKLEDSAVYLCASSKFLAGGYNEQFFGPGTRLTVL.

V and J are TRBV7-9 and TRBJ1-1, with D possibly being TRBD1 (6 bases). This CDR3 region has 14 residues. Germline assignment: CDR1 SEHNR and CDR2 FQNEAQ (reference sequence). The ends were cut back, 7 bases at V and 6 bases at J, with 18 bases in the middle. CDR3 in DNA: TGTGCCAGCATCCCGATAAGAGGGGGGGCTGAAGCTTTCTTT. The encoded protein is CASIPIRGGAEAFF.

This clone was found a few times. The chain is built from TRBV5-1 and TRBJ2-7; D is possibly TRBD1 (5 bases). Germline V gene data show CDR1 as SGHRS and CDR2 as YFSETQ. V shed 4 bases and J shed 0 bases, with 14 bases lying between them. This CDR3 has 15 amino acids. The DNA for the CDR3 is TGCGCCAGCAGCATAACAGGTACAAACTCCTACGAGCAGTACTTC. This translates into CASSITGTNSYEQYF.

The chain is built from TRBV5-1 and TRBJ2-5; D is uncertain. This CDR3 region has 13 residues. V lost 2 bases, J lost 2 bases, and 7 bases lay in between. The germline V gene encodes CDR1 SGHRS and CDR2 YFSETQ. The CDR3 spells CASSFFSQETQYF. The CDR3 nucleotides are TGCGCCAGCAGCTTTTTTAGTCAAGAGACCCAGTACTTC.

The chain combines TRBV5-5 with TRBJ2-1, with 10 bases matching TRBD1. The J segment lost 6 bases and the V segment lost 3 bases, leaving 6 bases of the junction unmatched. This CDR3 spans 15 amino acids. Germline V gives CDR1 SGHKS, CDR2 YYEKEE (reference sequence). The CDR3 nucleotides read TGTGCCAGCAGCTCGACCGGGACAGGGGTCAATGAGCAGTTCTTC. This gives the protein CASSSTGTGVNEQFF.

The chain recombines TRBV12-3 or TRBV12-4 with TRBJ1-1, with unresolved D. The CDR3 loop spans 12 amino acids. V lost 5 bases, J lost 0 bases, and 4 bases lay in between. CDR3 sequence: CASSPMNTEAFF. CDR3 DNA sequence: TGTGCCAGCAGTCCTATGAACACTGAAGCTTTCTTT.

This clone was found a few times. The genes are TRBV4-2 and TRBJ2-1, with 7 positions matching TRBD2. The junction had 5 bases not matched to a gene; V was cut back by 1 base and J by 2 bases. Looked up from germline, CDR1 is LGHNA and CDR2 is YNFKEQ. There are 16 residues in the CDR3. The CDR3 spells CASSQVSAGTYNEQFF. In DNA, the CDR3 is TGTGCCAGCAGCCAAGTTTCAGCGGGAACCTACAATGAGCAGTTCTTC.

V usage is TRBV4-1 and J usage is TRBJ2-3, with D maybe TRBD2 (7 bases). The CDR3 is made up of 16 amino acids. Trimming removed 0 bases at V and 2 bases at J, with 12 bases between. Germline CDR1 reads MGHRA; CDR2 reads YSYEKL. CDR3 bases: TGCGCCAGCAGCCAAGATTCGGCGGGGGCCACAGATACGCAGTATTTT. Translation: CASSQDSAGATDTQYF.

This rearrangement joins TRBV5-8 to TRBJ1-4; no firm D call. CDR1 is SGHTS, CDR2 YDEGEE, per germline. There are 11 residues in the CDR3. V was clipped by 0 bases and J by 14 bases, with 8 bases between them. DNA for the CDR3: TGTGCCAGCAGCTTGGGTTTTTCGCTGTTTTTT. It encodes CASSLGFSLFF.

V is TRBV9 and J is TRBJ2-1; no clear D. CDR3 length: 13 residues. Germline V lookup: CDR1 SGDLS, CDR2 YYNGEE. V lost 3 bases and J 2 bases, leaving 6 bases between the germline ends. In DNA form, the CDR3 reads TGTGCCAGCAGCGAACTAACCTACAATGAGCAGTTCTTC. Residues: CASSELTYNEQFF. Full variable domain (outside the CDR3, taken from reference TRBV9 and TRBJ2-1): DSGVTQTPKHLITATGQRVTLRCSPRSGDLSVYWYQQSLDQGLQFLIQYYNGEERAKGNILERFSAQQFPDLHSELNLSSLELGDSALYFCASSELTYNEQFFGPGTRLTVL.

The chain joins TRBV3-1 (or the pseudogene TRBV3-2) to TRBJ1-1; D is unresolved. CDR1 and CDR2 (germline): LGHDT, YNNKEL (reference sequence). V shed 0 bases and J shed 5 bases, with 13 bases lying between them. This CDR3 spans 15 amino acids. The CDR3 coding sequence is TGTGCCAGCAGCCAAGATGCTGGGTTCAGGACTGAAGCTTTCTTT. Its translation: CASSQDAGFRTEAFF.

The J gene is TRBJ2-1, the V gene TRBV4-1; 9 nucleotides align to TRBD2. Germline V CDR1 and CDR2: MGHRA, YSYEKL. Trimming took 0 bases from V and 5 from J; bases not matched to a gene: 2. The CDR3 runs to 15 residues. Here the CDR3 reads CASSQERGGHNEQFF. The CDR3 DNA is TGCGCCAGCAGCCAAGAGCGGGGGGGACACAATGAGCAGTTCTTC.

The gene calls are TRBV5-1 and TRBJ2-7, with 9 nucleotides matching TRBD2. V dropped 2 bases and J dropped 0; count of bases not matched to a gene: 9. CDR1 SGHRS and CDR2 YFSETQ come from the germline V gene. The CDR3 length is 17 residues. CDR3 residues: CASSFLSGGYSSYEQYF. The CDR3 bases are TGCGCCAGCAGCTTTTTGAGCGGGGGGTACTCCTCCTACGAGCAGTACTTC.

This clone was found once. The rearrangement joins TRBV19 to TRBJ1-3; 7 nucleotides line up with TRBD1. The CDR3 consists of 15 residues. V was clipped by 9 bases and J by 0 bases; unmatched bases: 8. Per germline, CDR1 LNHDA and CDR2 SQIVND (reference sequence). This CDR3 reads CASQGQPYSGNTIYF. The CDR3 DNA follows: TGTGCCAGCCAGGGACAGCCGTACTCTGGAAACACCATATATTTT.

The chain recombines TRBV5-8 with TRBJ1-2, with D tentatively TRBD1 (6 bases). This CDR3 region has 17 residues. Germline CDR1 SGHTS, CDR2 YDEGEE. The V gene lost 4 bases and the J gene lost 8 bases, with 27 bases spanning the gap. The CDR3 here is CASSLPRARGGENGYTF. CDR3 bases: TGTGCCAGCAGCCTACCCCGGGCAAGGGGGGGAGAAAACGGCTACACCTTC.

DNA of the CDR3: TGTGCCAGTAGTATGTACAGGGACAATCAGCCCCAGCATTTT. This codes for CASSMYRDNQPQHF. The V call is TRBV19, the J call TRBJ1-5; a possible D gene is TRBD1 (6 bases). Trimming stripped 3 bases from V and 3 bases from J, with 9 bases between. The CDR3 has 14 amino acids. The germline CDR1 and CDR2 sequences are LNHDA and SQIVND (reference sequence).

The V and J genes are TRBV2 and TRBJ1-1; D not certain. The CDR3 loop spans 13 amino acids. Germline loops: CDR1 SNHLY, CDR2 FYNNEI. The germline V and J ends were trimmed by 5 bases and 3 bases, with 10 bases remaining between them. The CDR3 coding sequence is TGTGCCAGCAGTTTCAGGTCGGACACTGAAGCTTTCTTT. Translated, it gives CASSFRSDTEAFF.

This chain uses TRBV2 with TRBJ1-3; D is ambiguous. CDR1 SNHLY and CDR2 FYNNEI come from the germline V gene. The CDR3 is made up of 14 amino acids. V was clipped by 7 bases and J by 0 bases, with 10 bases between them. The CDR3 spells CASKDTYSGNTIYF. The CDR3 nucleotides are TGTGCCAGCAAAGACACCTACTCTGGAAACACCATATATTTT.

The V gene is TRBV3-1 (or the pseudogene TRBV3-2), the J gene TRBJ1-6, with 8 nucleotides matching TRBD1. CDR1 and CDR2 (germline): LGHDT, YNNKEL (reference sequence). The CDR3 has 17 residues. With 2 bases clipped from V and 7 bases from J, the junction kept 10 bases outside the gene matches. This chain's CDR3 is CASSQNPAGGLNSPLHF. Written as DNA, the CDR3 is TGTGCCAGCAGCCAAAACCCGGCAGGGGGCTTAAATTCACCCCTCCACTTT.

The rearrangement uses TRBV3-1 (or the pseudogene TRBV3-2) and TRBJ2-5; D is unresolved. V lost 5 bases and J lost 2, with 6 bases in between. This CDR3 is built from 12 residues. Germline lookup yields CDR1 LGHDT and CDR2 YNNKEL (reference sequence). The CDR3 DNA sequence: TGTGCCAGCAGCGTTCGTCAAGAGACCCAGTACTTC. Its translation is CASSVRQETQYF.

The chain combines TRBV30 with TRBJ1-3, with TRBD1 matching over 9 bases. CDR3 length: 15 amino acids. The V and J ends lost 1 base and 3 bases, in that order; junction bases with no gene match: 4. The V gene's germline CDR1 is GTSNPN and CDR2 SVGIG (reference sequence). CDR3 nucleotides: TGTGCCTGGAGTGCCGACAGGGGGTTTGGAAACACCATATATTTT. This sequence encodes CAWSADRGFGNTIYF.

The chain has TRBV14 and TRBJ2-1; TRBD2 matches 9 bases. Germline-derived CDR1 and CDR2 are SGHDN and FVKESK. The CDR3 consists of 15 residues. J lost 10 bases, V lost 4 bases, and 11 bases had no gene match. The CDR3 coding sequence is TGTGCCAGCAGCCCCCAGTGGCTAGCGGGATCCGAGCAGTTCTTC. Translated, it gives CASSPQWLAGSEQFF.

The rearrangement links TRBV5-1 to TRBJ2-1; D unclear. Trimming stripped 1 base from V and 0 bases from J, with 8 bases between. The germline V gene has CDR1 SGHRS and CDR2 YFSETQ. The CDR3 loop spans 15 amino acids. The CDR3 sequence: CASSLLIGSYNEQFF. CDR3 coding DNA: TGCGCCAGCAGCTTGCTAATCGGCTCCTACAATGAGCAGTTCTTC.

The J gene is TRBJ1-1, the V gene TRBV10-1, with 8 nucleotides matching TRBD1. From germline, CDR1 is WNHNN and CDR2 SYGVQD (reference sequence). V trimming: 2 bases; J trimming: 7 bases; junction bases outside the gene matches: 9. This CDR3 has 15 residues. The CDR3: CASSEAGTGHFEAFF. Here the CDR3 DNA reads TGCGCCAGCAGTGAGGCCGGGACAGGTCATTTTGAAGCTTTCTTT.

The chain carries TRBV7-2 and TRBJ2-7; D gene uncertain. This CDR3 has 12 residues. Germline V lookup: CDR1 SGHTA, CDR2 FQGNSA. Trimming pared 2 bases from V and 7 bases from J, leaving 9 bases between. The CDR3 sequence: CASSLPSREQYF. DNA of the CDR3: TGTGCCAGCAGCTTACCTTCCCGGGAGCAGTACTTC.

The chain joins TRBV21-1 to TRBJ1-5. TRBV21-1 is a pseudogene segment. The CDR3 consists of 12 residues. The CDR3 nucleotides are TGTGCCAGCAAAAGAGACAATCAGCCCCAGCATTTT. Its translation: CASKRDNQPQHF.

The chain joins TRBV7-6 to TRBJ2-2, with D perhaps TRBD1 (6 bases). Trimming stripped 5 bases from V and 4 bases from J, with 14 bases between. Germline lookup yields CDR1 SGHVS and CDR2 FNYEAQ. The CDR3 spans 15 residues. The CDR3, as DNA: TGTGCCAGCAGCCCTACAGGGTCCAGCACCGGGGAGCTGTTTTTT. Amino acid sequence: CASSPTGSSTGELFF.

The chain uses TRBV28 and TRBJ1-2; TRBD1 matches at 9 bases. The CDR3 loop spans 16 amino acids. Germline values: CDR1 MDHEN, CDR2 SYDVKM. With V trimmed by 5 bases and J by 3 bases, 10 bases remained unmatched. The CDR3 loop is CASSPRPGTGHYGYTF. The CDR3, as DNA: TGTGCCAGCAGTCCACGCCCAGGGACAGGGCACTATGGCTACACCTTC.

The CDR3 here is CAIGDGTGLNYGYTF. For the CDR3, the DNA is TGTGCCATCGGGGATGGAACAGGGCTTAACTATGGCTACACCTTC. The rearrangement joins TRBV10-3 to TRBJ1-2; D possibly corresponds to TRBD1 (6 bases). The CDR3 is 15 amino acids. V lost 8 bases, J lost 1 base, and 17 bases lay in between. The germline V gene encodes CDR1 ENHRY and CDR2 SYGVKD.